The 32 T cell receptor beta chains in this list originate from one sample, sequenced in a study of T cell repertoires in cytomegalovirus infection. MiXCR was run by TCRdb on the reads, yielding one entry per CDR3 protein. The sample has about 740,000 distinct CDR3 sequences; approximately 40% are singletons. The sample was PBMCs. The receptors shown here come from a human donor in good health (CMV status not recorded). Some clones in this sample may be carry-over from other donors' samples.

The rearrangement links TRBV4-1 to TRBJ1-1; TRBD1 aligns across 9 bases. The CDR3 length is 14 residues. CDR1 is MGHRA and CDR2 is YSYEKL in the germline V gene. After removal of 10 bases from V and 1 base from J, the junction contained 7 bases not matched to a gene. The CDR3 protein is CATCPGQGNTEAFF. For the CDR3, the DNA is TGCGCCACCTGCCCGGGACAGGGGAACACTGAAGCTTTCTTT.

In this sample, this clonotype turned up many times. The CDR3 DNA sequence: TGTGCCAGGGTCAGGGGTCAGCCCCAGCATTTT. Protein: CARVRGQPQHF. The J gene is TRBJ1-5, the V gene TRBV7-3; D perhaps matches TRBD1 (6 bases). Trimming removed 9 bases at V and 6 bases at J, with 9 bases between. CDR3 size: 11 residues. Germline CDR1 reads SGHTA; CDR2 reads FQGTGA.

Worth noting for this clonotype: Germline is not matched at one junction end, which may reflect a read error. The chain recombines TRBV20-1 with TRBJ1-5; no reliable D call. CDR1 and CDR2 (germline): DFQATT, SNEGSKA (reference sequence). The CDR3 runs to 13 residues. The CDR3 DNA follows: TGCAGTTCTAGACGAGGCTTCCCTCAGCCCCAGCATTTT. Translating it yields CSSRRGFPQPQHF.

The CDR3, as DNA: TGTGCCAGCAGCCCCAGGGGTCGGATCACTGAAGCTTTCTTT. Its translation is CASSPRGRITEAFF. The chain has TRBV7-6 and TRBJ1-1, with D maybe TRBD1 (6 bases). V lost 5 bases to trimming and J lost 4 bases, with 14 bases between them. This CDR3 comprises 14 residues. Per the germline V gene, CDR1 is SGHVS and CDR2 is FNYEAQ.

The genes are TRBV12-3 or TRBV12-4 and TRBJ1-4, with a weak D call TRBD1 (5 bases). The V end was cut by 1 base, the J end by 7 bases, with 10 bases between. The CDR3 runs to 14 residues. DNA for the CDR3: TGTGCCAGCAGTTTAGGGGACTTGGTTGAAAAACTGTTTTTT. It encodes CASSLGDLVEKLFF.

This chain connects TRBV7-6 to TRBJ2-7; D unclear. There are 13 residues in the CDR3. CDR1 is SGHVS and CDR2 is FNYEAQ in the germline V gene. With 0 bases removed from V and 1 base from J, the gap between germline ends came to 4 bases. The CDR3 loop is CASSLAESYEQYF. In DNA form, the CDR3 reads TGTGCCAGCAGCTTAGCGGAGTCCTACGAGCAGTACTTC.

The V and J genes are TRBV2 and TRBJ2-1; TRBD2 might be the D (6 bases). The CDR3 totals 14 residues. Trimming took off 7 bases at V and 8 bases at J, with 18 bases between the two ends. The germline V gene encodes CDR1 SNHLY and CDR2 FYNNEI. This chain's CDR3 is CASTREGADDEQFF. Written as DNA, the CDR3 is TGTGCCAGCACGCGGGAAGGGGCGGACGATGAGCAGTTCTTC.

The chain couples TRBV4-1 to TRBJ1-1; D is unclear. This CDR3 comprises 16 residues. Per the germline V gene, CDR1 is MGHRA and CDR2 is YSYEKL. Trimming stripped 1 base from V and 3 bases from J, with 15 bases between. Here the CDR3 reads CASSQVRFSGHTEAFF. CDR3 nucleotide sequence: TGCGCCAGCAGCCAAGTACGATTTAGTGGGCACACTGAAGCTTTCTTT.

As concerns this clonotype: Just one base apart from a much larger clone, this may be a read error. V usage is TRBV6-1 and J usage is TRBJ2-7; 7 nucleotides line up with TRBD1. Germline values: CDR1 MNHNS, CDR2 SASEGT. The CDR3 totals 13 residues. The DNA of the CDR3 is TGTGCCAGCAAGACAGGGCGAATCTACGAGCAGTCCTTC. Protein sequence: CASKTGRIYEQSF.

CDR3 sequence: CASSQARGDEQYF. CDR3 DNA sequence: TGCGCCAGCAGCCAAGCAAGGGGGGACGAGCAGTACTTC. The chain employs TRBV4-1 and TRBJ2-7, with D possibly being TRBD1 or TRBD2 (6 bases each). The CDR3 totals 13 residues. Trimming pared 1 base from V and 5 bases from J, leaving 9 bases between. Germline values: CDR1 MGHRA, CDR2 YSYEKL.

This clonotype was picked up a small number of times. The gene calls are TRBV27 and TRBJ2-3; possible D gene TRBD1, 6 bases. This CDR3 is 13 amino acids long. Germline V gives CDR1 MNHEY, CDR2 SMNVEV (reference sequence). Trimming pared 6 bases from V and 6 bases from J, leaving 13 bases between. The CDR3, as DNA: TGTGCCAGCAGGGCTAGGGGGTCCGATACGCAGTATTTT. Amino acid sequence: CASRARGSDTQYF.

V and J are TRBV11-3 and TRBJ2-1, with D tentatively TRBD2 (6 bases). V was shortened by 4 bases and J by 5 bases, with 15 bases between the two germline ends. CDR1 SGHNT and CDR2 YENEEA come from the germline V gene. The CDR3 is 15 amino acids. In DNA, the CDR3 is TGTGCCAGCAGCTCTCATCCGGGGGTGGACAATGAGCAGTTCTTC. It specifies CASSSHPGVDNEQFF.

This chain links TRBV2 with TRBJ2-4, with no clear D. This CDR3 spans 16 amino acids. CDR1 SNHLY and CDR2 FYNNEI come from the germline V gene. Trimming removed 4 bases at V and 0 bases at J, with 13 bases between. CDR3 nucleotides: TGTGCCAGCAGTGTAGGGCAGCGTCTAGCCAAAAACATTCAGTACTTC. Encoded protein: CASSVGQRLAKNIQYF. Looking up the rest from reference TRBV2 and TRBJ2-4 gives the full variable domain: EPEVTQTPSHQVTQMGQEVILRCVPISNHLYFYWYRQILGQKVEFLVSFYNNEISEKSEIFDDQFSVERPDGSNFTLKIRSTKLEDSAMYFCASSVGQRLAKNIQYFGAGTRLSVL.

The chain links TRBV27 to TRBJ1-5, with a weak D call TRBD1 (5 bases). V was trimmed by 5 bases and J by 4 bases, leaving 12 bases between them. The CDR3 loop spans 14 amino acids. Germline loops: CDR1 MNHEY, CDR2 SMNVEV (reference sequence). CDR3 residues: CASSHGRGNQPQHF. Here the CDR3 DNA reads TGTGCCAGCAGTCACGGACGGGGGAATCAGCCCCAGCATTTT.

The chain couples TRBV28 to TRBJ2-7; unclear D gene. Germline CDR1 and CDR2: MDHEN and SYDVKM. CDR3 length: 9 amino acids. Trimming left V 8 bases short and J 10 bases short, with 9 bases between. The DNA of the CDR3 is TGTGCCAGCGGATGGGTTCAGTACTTC. Translating gives CASGWVQYF.

This clonotype came up a few times. The chain couples TRBV28 to TRBJ1-6; no definite D call. V shed 4 bases and J shed 5 bases, with 9 bases lying between them. Germline CDR1 is MDHEN and CDR2 is SYDVKM. The CDR3 totals 14 residues. CDR3 sequence reads: CASSSYRDNSPLHF. The CDR3, as DNA: TGTGCCAGCAGTTCCTACAGAGATAATTCACCCCTCCACTTT.

The rearrangement joins TRBV20-1 to TRBJ2-1, with 8 bases fitting TRBD2. Trimming at V came to 3 bases and at J to 5 bases, leaving 9 bases not matched to a gene. Germline V gene lookup returns CDR1 DFQATT and CDR2 SNEGSKA (reference sequence). The CDR3 length is 15 residues. Here the CDR3 reads CSASPASGSDNEQFF. CDR3 sequence (DNA): TGCAGTGCTAGCCCCGCCAGCGGGAGTGACAATGAGCAGTTCTTC.

The chain carries TRBV7-6 and TRBJ1-1; D possibly corresponds to TRBD1 (5 bases). This CDR3 is 14 amino acids long. V was clipped by 1 base and J by 5 bases, with 11 bases between them. CDR1 SGHVS and CDR2 FNYEAQ come from the germline V gene. CDR3 sequence (DNA): TGTGCCAGCAGCTTAGTCAAAGGGGTGACTGAAGCTTTCTTT. Amino acid sequence: CASSLVKGVTEAFF.

Note on this clonotype: A junction end diverges from the germline sequence, so it may reflect a read error. The rearrangement joins TRBV7-6 to TRBJ2-2, with 9 bases that match TRBD1. Germline V gene data show CDR1 as SGHVS and CDR2 as FNYEAQ. The CDR3 is 17 amino acids. The CDR3 region has the DNA TGTGCTAGCAGCTTAGGAGGGAACAGGGGGCACACCGGGGAGCTGTTTTTT. As protein: CASSLGGNRGHTGELFF. Supplemented by reference TRBV7-6 and TRBJ2-2, the full variable domain reads GAGVSQSPRYKVTKRGQDVALRCDPISGHVSLYWYRQALGQGPEFLTYFNYEAQQDKSGLPNDRFSAERPEGSISTLTIQRTEQRDSAMYRCASSLGGNRGHTGELFFGEGSRLTVL.

This clonotype has more than one count but fewer than ten. The chain employs TRBV10-3 and TRBJ2-1, with a weak D call TRBD2 (5 bases). The germline V gene encodes CDR1 ENHRY and CDR2 SYGVKD. The CDR3 has 12 amino acids. Trimming cost V 4 bases and J 9 bases, with 10 bases left between them. In nucleotides, the CDR3 is TGTGCCATCAGTGGTGGGGAGACTGAGCAGTTCTTC. Translation: CAISGGETEQFF.

CDR3 sequence (DNA): TGTGCCAGCAAAAACAGGTGGCTTGACACCGGGGAGCTGTTTTTT. It yields the protein CASKNRWLDTGELFF. V usage is TRBV6-5 and J usage is TRBJ2-2; tentatively, D is TRBD1 (5 bases). The CDR3 has 15 residues. The germline V and J ends were trimmed by 7 bases and 3 bases, with 15 bases remaining between them. Germline lookup yields CDR1 MNHEY and CDR2 SVGAGI.

The sample holds a few counts of this clonotype. J is TRBJ2-1 and V is TRBV9; TRBD2 might be the D (5 bases). Germline CDR1 reads SGDLS; CDR2 reads YYNGEE. CDR3 length: 13 amino acids. Trimming took 0 bases from V and 5 from J, leaving 6 bases between them. The CDR3 here is CASSVAGNNEQFF. The CDR3 coding sequence is TGTGCCAGCAGCGTAGCCGGGAACAATGAGCAGTTCTTC.

Details on this clonotype: A junction boundary mismatches the germline segment, possibly from a read error. This chain joins TRBV7-3 and TRBJ2-5, with D unresolved. CDR1 SGHTA and CDR2 FQGTGA come from the germline V gene. The CDR3 is made up of 12 amino acids. Here the CDR3 reads CASSLNQETHYF. Here the CDR3 DNA reads TGTGCCAGCAGCTTAAATCAAGAGACCCATTACTTC.

V is TRBV7-6 and J is TRBJ2-1, with 11 bases aligning to TRBD2. V lost 4 bases, J lost 3 bases, and 8 bases stayed unmatched. From germline, CDR1 is SGHVS and CDR2 FNYEAQ. CDR3 length: 17 residues. Here the CDR3 reads CASSYTSGGLRYNEQFF. CDR3 DNA sequence: TGTGCCAGCAGCTATACTAGCGGGGGATTACGCTACAATGAGCAGTTCTTC.

This clonotype has more than one count but fewer than ten. CDR3 residues: CASSQEQTGYAEAFF. The CDR3 nucleotides are TGCGCCAGCAGCCAGGAACAAACAGGGTACGCTGAAGCTTTCTTT. The chain carries TRBV5-1 and TRBJ1-1; D possibly corresponds to TRBD1 (6 bases). Germline V gene lookup returns CDR1 SGHRS and CDR2 YFSETQ. Trimming stripped 4 bases from V and 6 bases from J, with 19 bases between. The CDR3 runs 15 residues.

This chain links TRBV7-2 with TRBJ1-6; no clear D gene. CDR3 size: 13 residues. Germline-derived CDR1 and CDR2 are SGHTA and FQGNSA. Trimming stripped 0 bases from V and 7 bases from J, with 4 bases between. The CDR3 region has the DNA TGTGCCAGCAGCTTAGCGCCCAATTCACCCCTCCACTTT. Translation: CASSLAPNSPLHF.

This clonotype was detected only a few times. The chain employs TRBV28 and TRBJ2-3; weak D call: TRBD1 (5 bases). This CDR3 is 15 amino acids long. Germline V gene sequence: CDR1 MDHEN, CDR2 SYDVKM. Trimming stripped 7 bases from V and 0 bases from J, with 14 bases between. The DNA for the CDR3 is TGTGCCAGCACCAGGGCGGCTTCTAGCACAGATACGCAGTATTTT. Protein product: CASTRAASSTDTQYF.

V gene TRBV28 combines with J gene TRBJ1-5, with 10 bases fitting TRBD1. Germline values: CDR1 MDHEN, CDR2 SYDVKM. CDR3 length: 16 amino acids. Trimming at V came to 3 bases and at J to 4 bases, leaving 6 bases not matched to a gene. CDR3 region: CASSFRQGAWNQPQHF. CDR3 sequence (DNA): TGTGCCAGCAGTTTCCGACAGGGGGCTTGGAATCAGCCCCAGCATTTT.

This rearrangement joins TRBV13 to TRBJ2-2; the D is unclear. V shed 6 bases and J shed 6 bases, with 17 bases lying between them. Germline V gene lookup returns CDR1 PRHDT and CDR2 FYEKMQ (reference sequence). The CDR3 sequence is 15 residues long. For the CDR3, the DNA is TGTGCCAGCAGTTCCCCCAATACGGGTCCCGGGGAGCTGTTTTTT. Translated: CASSSPNTGPGELFF.

Regarding this clonotype: A much larger clone differs by one base, so this may be a read error. This chain connects TRBV7-2 to TRBJ2-1; D is ambiguous. Germline CDR1 reads SGHTA; CDR2 reads FQGNSA. V lost 4 bases to trimming and J lost 10 bases, with 14 bases between them. This CDR3 comprises 13 residues. The CDR3, as DNA: TGTGCCAGCAGCTCCGCGCCCCGTTACGAGCAGTTCTTC. Amino acids: CASSSAPRYEQFF.

The chain joins TRBV28 to TRBJ1-2; tentative D call: TRBD1 (6 bases). CDR1 is MDHEN and CDR2 is SYDVKM in the germline V gene. V was clipped by 5 bases and J by 7 bases, with 14 bases between them. The CDR3 contains 13 residues. CDR3 region: CASSGTSIFGYTF. The CDR3 bases are TGTGCCAGCAGTGGGACATCCATATTTGGCTACACCTTC.

The chain recombines TRBV27 with TRBJ2-1; 9 nucleotides agree with TRBD2. Germline V gives CDR1 MNHEY, CDR2 SMNVEV (reference sequence). The CDR3 spans 21 residues. J gave up 3 bases and V 2 bases, and 20 bases lay outside the gene matches. The CDR3 nucleotides are TGTGCCAGCAGTTTAGAAGCCCTAGCGGGGAGGAGGTTCTACGGCTACAATGAGCAGTTCTTC. Translated: CASSLEALAGRRFYGYNEQFF.